The present T cell receptor (beta chain) was sequenced within a study of shared clonotypes between healthy human individuals. Study observations and caveats: Rarefaction revealed incomplete sorted-subset sequencing despite large depth.

TCRdb's table, derived via immunoSEQ multiplex PCR, lists solely in-frame clones and lacks some. This table has around 610,000 clones, roughly 96% appearing once. Naivety among CD8 cells was defined by CD45RO negativity and positive CCR7 selection, thereby excluding terminally differentiated effector memory CD45RA+ cells. The germline V and J ends were trimmed by 3 bases and 5 bases, with 17 bases remaining between them. Germline lookup yields CDR1 SEHNR and CDR2 FQNEAQ (reference sequence). The CDR3 consists of 16 residues. With respect to this clone: Its cognate antigen is unknown.

Sequenced sample: naive CD8+ T cells sorted from blood. The J gene is TRBJ2-1, the V gene TRBV7-9; the D call may be TRBD1 or TRBD2 (5 bases each). The receptor's source is a woman in her thirties in good health. The CDR3 nucleotides read TGTGCCAGCAGCTTGCAACCGGGACGGTTGGACAATGAGCAGTTCTTC. It encodes CASSLQPGRLDNEQFF.